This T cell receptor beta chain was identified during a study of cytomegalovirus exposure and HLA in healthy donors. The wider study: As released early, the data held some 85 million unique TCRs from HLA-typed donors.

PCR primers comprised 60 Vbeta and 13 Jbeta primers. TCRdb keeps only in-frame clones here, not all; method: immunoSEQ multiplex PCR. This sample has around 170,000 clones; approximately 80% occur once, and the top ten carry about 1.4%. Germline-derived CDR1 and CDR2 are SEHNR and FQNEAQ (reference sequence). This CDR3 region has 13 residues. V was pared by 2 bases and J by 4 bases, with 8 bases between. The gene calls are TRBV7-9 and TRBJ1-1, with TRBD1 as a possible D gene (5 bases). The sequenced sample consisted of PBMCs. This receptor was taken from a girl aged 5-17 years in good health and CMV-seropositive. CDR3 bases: TGTGCCAGCAGCTTAACGCAGGGCACTGAAGCTTTCTTT. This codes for CASSLTQGTEAFF.